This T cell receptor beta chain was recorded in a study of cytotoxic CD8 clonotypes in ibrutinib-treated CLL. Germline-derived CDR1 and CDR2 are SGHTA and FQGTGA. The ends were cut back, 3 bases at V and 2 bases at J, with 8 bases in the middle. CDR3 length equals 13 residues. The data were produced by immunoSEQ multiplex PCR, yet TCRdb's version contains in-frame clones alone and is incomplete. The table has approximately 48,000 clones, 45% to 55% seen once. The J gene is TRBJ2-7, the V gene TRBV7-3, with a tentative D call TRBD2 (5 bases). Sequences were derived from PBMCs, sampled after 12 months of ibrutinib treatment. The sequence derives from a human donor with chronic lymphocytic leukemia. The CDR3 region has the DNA TGTGCCAGCAGCTTGGAGGTGGCCTACGAGCAGTACTTC. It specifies CASSLEVAYEQYF.